This T cell receptor (beta chain) was documented in a study of OX40 agonist ivuxolimab in advanced cancers. Whole-study context: In this cohort, patients received ivuxolimab, an agonistic anti-OX40 (CD134) antibody. Every 2 weeks, patients got intravenous ivuxolimab at one of six dose levels (0.01-10 mg/kg).

Sampling of blood occurred at baseline, cycle 4 day 1, and cycle 7 day 1. The data were produced by immunoSEQ multiplex PCR, yet TCRdb's version contains in-frame clones alone and is incomplete. Of more than 55,000 clones in the sample, about 83% were seen once. Germline-derived CDR1 and CDR2 are SGDLS and YYNGEE. V lost 0 bases and J 3 bases, leaving 7 bases between the germline ends. The CDR3 loop spans 13 amino acids. As regards this clone: As yet, its antigen is unknown.

Study-level findings and limits: Among the lowest peripheral clonal expansion occurred in 0.1-3.0 mg/kg partial responders.

The TCR comes from an adult with an advanced solid tumor such as melanoma, head and neck, liver or kidney cancer. Material: CD4+ or CD8+ T cells sorted from blood, obtained in a trial of the OX40 agonist ivuxolimab. V usage is TRBV9 and J usage is TRBJ2-7; D may be TRBD1 (6 bases). The CDR3 spells CASSVAGDYEQYF. In DNA, the CDR3 is TGTGCCAGCAGCGTAGCAGGGGACTACGAGCAGTACTTC.